Each of the 15 T cell receptor beta chains below was sequenced from the same sample in a study of technical replicates of blood from several donors. The method was immunoSEQ multiplex PCR; TCRdb's version includes in-frame clones alone and lacks a portion of them. The sample holds more than 90,000 clones; approximately 94% are singletons and the top ten take approximately 0.2%. Sequencing input: T cells isolated from PBMCs. Receptors originate from a human donor in good health.

The CDR3 bases are TGTGCCAGCAGTTTCCCGGGACTAGCGGGGGGGGATGAGCAGTTCTTC. Amino acids: CASSFPGLAGGDEQFF. The rearrangement joins TRBV6-5 to TRBJ2-1; TRBD2 matches 16 bases. V gave up 4 bases and J gave up 8 bases; unmatched junction bases: 5. CDR1 is MNHEY, CDR2 SVGAGI, per germline. The CDR3 contains 16 residues.

The gene calls are TRBV5-3 and TRBJ2-4, with 9 positions matching TRBD1. TRBV5-3 is reported as an ORF; its role is uncertain. V lost 4 bases to trimming and J lost 3 bases; unmatched junction nucleotides: 8. The CDR3 contains 16 residues. CDR3 residues: CARSPRTGEDKNIQYF. The CDR3 coding sequence is TGTGCCAGAAGCCCCCGGACAGGGGAGGACAAAAACATTCAGTACTTC.

The rearrangement joins TRBV5-5 to TRBJ2-3; D perhaps matches TRBD1 (6 bases). The CDR3 spans 15 residues. The germline V gene has CDR1 SGHKS and CDR2 YYEKEE (reference sequence). V lost 4 bases and J lost 2, with 14 bases in between. CDR3 loop: CASSPFGQSTDTQYF. The CDR3 nucleotides are TGTGCCAGCAGCCCCTTTGGACAGTCCACAGATACGCAGTATTTT.

The chain is built from TRBV2 and TRBJ1-2, with a weak D call TRBD1 (5 bases). Germline-derived CDR1 and CDR2 are SNHLY and FYNNEI. The CDR3 is 14 residues long. The V end lost 3 bases, the J end lost 4 bases, and 12 bases lay between the germline ends. The chain's CDR3 is CASSDSGVSYGYTF. The CDR3 DNA follows: TGTGCCAGCAGTGACTCGGGGGTCTCCTATGGCTACACCTTC.

The V and J genes are TRBV19 and TRBJ1-1; no firm D call. V shed 11 bases and J shed 1 base, with 20 bases lying between them. The germline gives CDR1 LNHDA, CDR2 SQIVND (reference sequence). This CDR3 is built from 15 residues. The CDR3 DNA reads TGTGCCTCCCGCCCCGGGAGGCAGACGAACACTGAAGCTTTCTTT. Translating gives CASRPGRQTNTEAFF.

V and J are TRBV29-1 and TRBJ1-4; 9 bases match TRBD1. Losses at the gene ends were 7 bases for V and 11 bases for J; bases not matched to a gene: 8. Per the germline V gene, CDR1 is SQVTM and CDR2 is ANQGSEA. The CDR3 length is 12 residues. CDR3 bases: TGCAGCGGCGGGACAGGGTTGGGGAAACTGTTTTTT. It encodes CSGGTGLGKLFF.

The rearrangement uses TRBV7-2 and TRBJ2-5, with TRBD1 identical over 9 bases. The trim removed 5 bases at V and 2 bases at J, leaving 9 bases unmatched. The CDR3 contains 16 residues. Germline V lookup: CDR1 SGHTA, CDR2 FQGNSA. The CDR3 region is CASSHKAGTGQETQYF. CDR3 DNA: TGTGCCAGCAGCCACAAGGCTGGGACAGGGCAAGAGACCCAGTACTTC.

The rearrangement joins TRBV27 to TRBJ1-1, with 8 bases identical to TRBD1. CDR3 length: 15 residues. With 4 bases clipped from V and 5 bases from J, the junction kept 9 bases outside the gene matches. Germline V gene lookup returns CDR1 MNHEY and CDR2 SMNVEV (reference sequence). The chain's CDR3 is CASSSPWTGKTEAFF. In nucleotides, the CDR3 is TGTGCCAGCAGTTCACCTTGGACAGGGAAGACTGAAGCTTTCTTT.

The CDR3 spells CASSIGGRIYNEQFF. CDR3 DNA sequence: TGTGCCAGTAGTATCGGAGGGAGGATTTACAATGAGCAGTTCTTC. The chain couples TRBV19 to TRBJ2-1, with D tentatively TRBD2 (6 bases). CDR1 is LNHDA and CDR2 is SQIVND in the germline V gene (reference sequence). The CDR3 covers 15 residues. The germline V and J ends were trimmed by 3 bases and 4 bases, with 13 bases remaining between them.

The chain couples TRBV5-4 to TRBJ2-7, with TRBD2 identical over 9 bases. This CDR3 has 16 residues. CDR1 is SGHNT and CDR2 is YYREEE in the germline V gene (reference sequence). The V segment lost 3 bases and the J segment 3 bases; nucleotides outside the gene matches: 10. The CDR3 loop is CASSSRPSGTLYEQYF. The CDR3 nucleotides read TGTGCCAGCAGCTCCCGGCCTAGCGGGACCCTCTACGAGCAGTACTTC.

For this clone: The sample holds other DNA sequences that translate to the same CDR3. The V call is TRBV30, the J call TRBJ2-3; no definite D call. The CDR3 consists of 12 residues. Trimming removed 0 bases at V and 6 bases at J, with 7 bases between. The germline gives CDR1 GTSNPN, CDR2 SVGIG (reference sequence). CDR3 sequence (DNA): TGTGCCTGGAGTGTATCCGGGGATACGCAGTATTTT. It specifies CAWSVSGDTQYF.

The chain links TRBV30 to TRBJ1-1, with D possibly TRBD1 on 6 matching bases. V gave up 3 bases and J gave up 9 bases, with 20 bases separating them. The CDR3 is 14 amino acids. Germline V gene lookup returns CDR1 GTSNPN and CDR2 SVGIG (reference sequence). In DNA, the CDR3 is TGTGCCTGGAGGGTAGGGGGAACGGCGATAAAAGCTTTCTTT. Its translation is CAWRVGGTAIKAFF. Supplemented by reference TRBV30 and TRBJ1-1, the full variable domain reads SQTIHQWPATLVQPVGSPLSLECTVEGTSNPNLYWYRQAAGRGLQLLFYSVGIGQISSEVPQNLSASRPQDRQFILSSKKLLLSDSGFYLCAWRVGGTAIKAFFGQGTRLTVV.

The gene calls are TRBV4-1 and TRBJ1-1, with 8 bases matching TRBD1. V trimming: 0 bases; J trimming: 11 bases; junction bases outside the gene matches: 11. The CDR3 consists of 15 residues. Germline loops: CDR1 MGHRA, CDR2 YSYEKL. The CDR3 DNA reads TGCGCCAGCAGCCAAGATCTCGCAGGGGGCCGAGGGGCTTTCTTT. It codes for CASSQDLAGGRGAFF.

The chain joins TRBV7-9 to TRBJ2-5, with TRBD1 matching 12 bases. The length of the CDR3 is 17 residues. The trim removed 4 bases at V and 5 bases at J, leaving 11 bases unmatched. The V gene's germline CDR1 is SEHNR and CDR2 FQNEAQ (reference sequence). CDR3 DNA sequence: TGTGCCAGCAGCTCTGGAGGGGGACAGGGGGCATGGGAGACCCAGTACTTC. Translated, it gives CASSSGGGQGAWETQYF.

V usage is TRBV5-4 and J usage is TRBJ2-1, with a possible D match to TRBD1 (6 bases). Germline CDR1 reads SGHNT; CDR2 reads YYREEE (reference sequence). Trimming left V 4 bases short and J 5 bases short, with 16 bases between. CDR3 length: 15 residues. The CDR3 bases are TGTGCCAGCAGCCGCGGTGGGGGCGATCACAATGAGCAGTTCTTC. Translating it yields CASSRGGGDHNEQFF.